The rows below give T cell receptor beta chains drawn from one sample of a study of shared clonotypes between healthy human individuals. TCRdb's copy holds only in-frame clones and misses some; the assay was immunoSEQ multiplex PCR. Among some 2 million clones listed, 85% to 95% were seen once. Sequencing used naive CD4+ T cells sorted from blood. These receptor sequences come from a man between 18 and 35 years old in good health. CDR3s include the opening cysteine and the closing phenylalanine or tryptophan. The D gene is left open where the match is weak. A clone size is listed for some rows: how often the clone was seen (once, few, many), or a class if it is expanded.

J	V	size	D	DNA	CDR3
TRBJ2-5	TRBV7-2	NA	NA	TGTGCCAGCAGCCCATCGACCGGGAGCCAAGAGACCCAGTACTTC	CASSPSTGSQETQYF
TRBJ2-5	TRBV5-1	once	NA	TGCGCCAGCAGCTTGGGTTCCGGGGCCCAAGAGACCCAGTACTTC	CASSLGSGAQETQYF
TRBJ2-7	TRBV20-1	NA	NA	TGCAGTGCTGGTACGTCCTACGAGCAGTACTTC	CSAGTSYEQYF
TRBJ2-5	TRBV6-1	NA	TRBD2	TGTGCCAGCAGTGTGACTAGCGGACACCAAGAGACCCAGTACTTC	CASSVTSGHQETQYF
TRBJ2-1	TRBV19	NA	TRBD1	TGTGCCAGTAGTTCGGGACAGGGGGCATCTCGAAACAATGAGCAGTTCTTC	CASSSGQGASRNNEQFF
TRBJ1-1	TRBV30	NA	NA	TGTGCCTGGAGTGTAGCTCTGAACACTGAAGCTTTCTTT	CAWSVALNTEAFF
TRBJ2-7	TRBV7-2	NA	NA	TGTGCCAGCAGCTTAGTCGGGACCTCCTACGAGCAGTACTTC	CASSLVGTSYEQYF
TRBJ2-2	TRBV10-1	once	NA	TGCGCCAGCAGACCATTTCGGGAGTCCGGGGAGCTGTTTTTT	CASRPFRESGELFF
TRBJ1-6	TRBV6-6	NA	NA	TGTGCCAGCAGTTACTCGGGGGCAGAATATTCACCCCTCCACTTT	CASSYSGAEYSPLHF
TRBJ2-3	TRBV2	NA	NA	TGTGCCAGCAGTGCCCAAACAGATACGCAGTATTTT	CASSAQTDTQYF
TRBJ2-7	TRBV19	NA	TRBD1	TGTGCCAGTAGTATAACGGGACAGGGACTTTCCGAGCAGTACTTC	CASSITGQGLSEQYF
TRBJ2-2	TRBV5-1	NA	TRBD1	TGCGCCAGCAGCTTGGTGACAGGGGGCCCCCCCGGGGAGCTGTTTTTT	CASSLVTGGPPGELFF
TRBJ2-7	TRBV29-1	NA	TRBD2	TGCAGCGTTGGGGGGGGACTCTACGAGCAGTACTTC	CSVGGGLYEQYF
TRBJ2-2	TRBV9	NA	NA	TGTGCCAGCAGCGGGGGACAAGTACTCACCGGGGAGCTGTTTTTT	CASSGGQVLTGELFF
TRBJ1-6	TRBV5-8	NA	TRBD1	TGTGCCAGCAGCAACCGGGACAGGGGTTATAATTCACCCCTCCACTTT	CASSNRDRGYNSPLHF
TRBJ2-7	TRBV7-8	NA	NA	TGTGCCAGCAGCTTAGTTGGGGGGACTTATTTTTACGAGCAGTACTTC	CASSLVGGTYFYEQYF
TRBJ2-5	TRBV9	NA	NA	TGTGCCAGCAGCGGAGGAGGGGGGCTGGAGACCCAGTACTTC	CASSGGGGLETQYF
TRBJ1-2	TRBV19	once	TRBD1	TGTGCCAGTAGGGGAACCGGACAGGGACCCTCTAACTATGGCTACACCTTC	CASRGTGQGPSNYGYTF
TRBJ1-4	TRBV18	once	NA	TGTGCCAGCTCAAACATCTATCTAAATGAAAAACTGTTTTTT	CASSNIYLNEKLFF
TRBJ1-2	TRBV28	NA	NA	TGTGCCAGCACGAGGACGGCCGCCGGTGGCTACACCTTC	CASTRTAAGGYTF
TRBJ1-2	TRBV30	once	NA	TGTGCCTGGAGTGTCACAGATGGCTACACCTTC	CAWSVTDGYTF
TRBJ1-1	TRBV30	NA	NA	TGTGCCTGGAGTCGCGGGACGAACACTGAAGCTTTCTTT	CAWSRGTNTEAFF
TRBJ2-3	TRBV5-1	NA	TRBD2	TGCGCCAGCAGCCCGGAGGGGAGGGTGATAGATACGCAGTATTTT	CASSPEGRVIDTQYF
TRBJ1-4	TRBV6-1	NA	TRBD1	TGTGCCAGCCTTCCAGGGGGGGATGTGGGTGAAAAACTGTTTTTT	CASLPGGDVGEKLFF
TRBJ2-7	TRBV6-6	NA	TRBD1	TGTGCCAGCAGTTACGGGGGACAGGCAGCCTACGAGCAGTACTTC	CASSYGGQAAYEQYF
TRBJ1-3	TRBV28	NA	NA	TGTGCCAGCAGTTCCGGACAGTCCTCTGGAAACACCATATATTTT	CASSSGQSSGNTIYF
TRBJ1-1	TRBV30	NA	NA	TGTGCCTGGAGCCCGACAGAAGTTGGAAAAACTGAAGCTTTCTTT	CAWSPTEVGKTEAFF
TRBJ1-5	TRBV28	NA	NA	TGTGCCAGCAGTTTGGGGCGGGGGGGCAATCAGCCCCAGCATTTT	CASSLGRGGNQPQHF
TRBJ2-3	TRBV6-5	NA	NA	TGTGCCAGCAGTTATGACTCTACAGATACGCAGTATTTT	CASSYDSTDTQYF
TRBJ1-1	TRBV6-4	NA	NA	TGTGCCAGCAGTCGGGCCCGAGGCACTGAAGCTTTCTTT	CASSRARGTEAFF
TRBJ2-1	TRBV6-5	once	NA	TGTGCCAGCAATAGCCGGGGCGCGGTAAATGAGCAGTTCTTC	CASNSRGAVNEQFF
TRBJ1-6	TRBV6-5	NA	NA	TGTGCCAGCAGTCTCCGGGGGTATAATTCACCCCTCCACTTT	CASSLRGYNSPLHF
TRBJ2-5	TRBV19	NA	TRBD2	TGTGCCAGTAGTATAGGGACTAGCGGGGTGCAAGAGACCCAGTACTTC	CASSIGTSGVQETQYF
TRBJ2-4	TRBV30	NA	TRBD2	TGTGCCTGGAGTCGTAGCGGGGGAAACATTCAGTACTTC	CAWSRSGGNIQYF
TRBJ2-1	TRBV19	NA	TRBD2	TGTGCCAGTAGTAAGGCGCGGGAGGGGTCCAATGAGCAGTTCTTC	CASSKAREGSNEQFF
TRBJ1-1	TRBV5-1	NA	TRBD1	TGCGCCAGCAGCTTGGGTGGGACAGGGGGCGAAGCTTTCTTT	CASSLGGTGGEAFF
TRBJ2-3	TRBV6-1	NA	TRBD2	TGTGCCAGCAGTGATAAGCGGGGGGACCACCGAGCTAGCACAGATACGCAGTATTTT	CASSDKRGDHRASTDTQYF
TRBJ2-6	TRBV6-5	NA	NA	TGTGCCAGCGGGTTTTCTGGGGCCAACGTCCTGACTTTC	CASGFSGANVLTF
TRBJ2-7	TRBV5-1	NA	TRBD2	TGCGCCAGCAGCTTGGCCAGTACTAGCGCAGCCTACGAGCAGTACTTC	CASSLASTSAAYEQYF
TRBJ1-2	TRBV6-1	NA	NA	TGTGCCAGCAGTGATTGGGGGATCGGCTACACCTTC	CASSDWGIGYTF
TRBJ2-7	TRBV4-1	NA	NA	TGCGCCAGCAGCCGGAAGAGTTCGACGTCTACCCCGGTCCACGAGCAGTACTTC	CASSRKSSTSTPVHEQYF
TRBJ1-2	TRBV30	once	NA	TGTGCCTGGAGTGTCCCCCTGCCGGGAGCCTATGGCTACACCTTC	CAWSVPLPGAYGYTF